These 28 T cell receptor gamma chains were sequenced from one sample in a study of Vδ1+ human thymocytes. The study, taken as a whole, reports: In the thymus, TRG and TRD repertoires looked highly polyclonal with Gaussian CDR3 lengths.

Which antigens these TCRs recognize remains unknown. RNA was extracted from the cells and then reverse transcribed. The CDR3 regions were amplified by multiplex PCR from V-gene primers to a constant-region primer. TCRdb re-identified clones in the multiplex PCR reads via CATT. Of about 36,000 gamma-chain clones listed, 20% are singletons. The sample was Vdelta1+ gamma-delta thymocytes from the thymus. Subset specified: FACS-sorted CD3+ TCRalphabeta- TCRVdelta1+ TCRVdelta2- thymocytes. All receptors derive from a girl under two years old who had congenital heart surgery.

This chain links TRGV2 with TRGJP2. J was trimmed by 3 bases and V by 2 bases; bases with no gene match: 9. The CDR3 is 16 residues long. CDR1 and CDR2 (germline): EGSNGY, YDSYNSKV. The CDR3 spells CATWDASRGSDWIKTF. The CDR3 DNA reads TGTGCCACCTGGGACGCCTCTAGGGGTAGTGATTGGATCAAGACGTTT.

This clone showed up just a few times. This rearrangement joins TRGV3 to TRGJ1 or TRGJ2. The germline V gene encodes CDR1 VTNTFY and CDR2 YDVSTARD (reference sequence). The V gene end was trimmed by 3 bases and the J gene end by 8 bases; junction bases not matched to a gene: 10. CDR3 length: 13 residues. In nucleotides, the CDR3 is TGTGCCACCTGGGACGGGCCGCGGCATAAGAAACTCTTT. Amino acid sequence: CATWDGPRHKKLF.

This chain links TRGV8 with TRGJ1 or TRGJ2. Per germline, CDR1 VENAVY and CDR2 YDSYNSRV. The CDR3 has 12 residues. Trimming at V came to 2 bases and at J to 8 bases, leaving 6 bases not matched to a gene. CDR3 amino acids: CATWDNLHKKLF. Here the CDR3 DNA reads TGTGCCACCTGGGATAACCTACATAAGAAACTCTTT.

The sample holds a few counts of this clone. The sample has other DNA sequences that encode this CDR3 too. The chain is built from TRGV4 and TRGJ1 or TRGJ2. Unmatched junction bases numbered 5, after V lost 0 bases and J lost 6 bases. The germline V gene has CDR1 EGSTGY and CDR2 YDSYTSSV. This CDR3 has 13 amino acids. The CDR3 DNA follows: TGTGCCACCTGGGATGGGCCACTTTATAAGAAACTCTTT. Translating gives CATWDGPLYKKLF.

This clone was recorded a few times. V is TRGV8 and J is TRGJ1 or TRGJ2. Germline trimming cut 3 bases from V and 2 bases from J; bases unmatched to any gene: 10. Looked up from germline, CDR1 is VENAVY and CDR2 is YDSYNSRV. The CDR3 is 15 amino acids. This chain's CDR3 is CATWDPTPYYYKKLF. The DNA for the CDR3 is TGTGCCACCTGGGATCCTACGCCCTATTATTATAAGAAACTCTTT.

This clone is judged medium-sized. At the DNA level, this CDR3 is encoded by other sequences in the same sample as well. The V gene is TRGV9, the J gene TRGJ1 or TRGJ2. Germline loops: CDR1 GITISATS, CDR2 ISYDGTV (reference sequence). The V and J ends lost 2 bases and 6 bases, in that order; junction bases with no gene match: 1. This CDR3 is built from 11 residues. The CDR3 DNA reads TGTGCCTTGTGGGAGGGTTATAAGAAACTCTTT. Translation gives CALWEGYKKLF.

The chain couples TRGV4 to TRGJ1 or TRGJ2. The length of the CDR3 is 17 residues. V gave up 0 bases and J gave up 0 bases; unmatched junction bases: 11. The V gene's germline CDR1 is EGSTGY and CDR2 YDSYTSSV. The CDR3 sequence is CATWDGPEFPNYYKKLF. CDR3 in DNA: TGTGCCACCTGGGATGGGCCAGAGTTTCCGAATTATTATAAGAAACTCTTT.

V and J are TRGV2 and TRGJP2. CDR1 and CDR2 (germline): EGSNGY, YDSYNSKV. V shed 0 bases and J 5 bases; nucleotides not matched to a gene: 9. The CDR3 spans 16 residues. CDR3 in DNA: TGTGCCACCTGGGACGGGCCGTCGATCAGTGATTGGATCAAGACGTTT. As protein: CATWDGPSISDWIKTF.

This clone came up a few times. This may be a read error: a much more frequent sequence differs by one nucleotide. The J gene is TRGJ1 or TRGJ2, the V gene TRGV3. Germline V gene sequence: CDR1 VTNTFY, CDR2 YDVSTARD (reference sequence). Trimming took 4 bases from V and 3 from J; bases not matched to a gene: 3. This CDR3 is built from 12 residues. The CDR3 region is CATWESYYKKLF. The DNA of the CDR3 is TGTGCCACCTGGGAAAGTTATTATAAGAAACTCTTT.

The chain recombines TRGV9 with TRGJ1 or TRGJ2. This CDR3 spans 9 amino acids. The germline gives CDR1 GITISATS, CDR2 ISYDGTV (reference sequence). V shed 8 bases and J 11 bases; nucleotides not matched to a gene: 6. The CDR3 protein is CALSIEKLF. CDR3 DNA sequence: TGTGCCTTGTCCATAGAGAAACTCTTT.

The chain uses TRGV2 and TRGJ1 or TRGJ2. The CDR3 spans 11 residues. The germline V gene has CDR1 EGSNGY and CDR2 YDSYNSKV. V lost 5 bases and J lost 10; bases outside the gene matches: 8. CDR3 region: CATWGIYKKLF. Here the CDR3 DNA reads TGTGCCACCTGGGGAATTTACAAGAAACTCTTT.

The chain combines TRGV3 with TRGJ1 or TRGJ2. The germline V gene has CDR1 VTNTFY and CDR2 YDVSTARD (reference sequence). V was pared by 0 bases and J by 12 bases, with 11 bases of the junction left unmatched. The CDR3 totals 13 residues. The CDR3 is CATWDRPHGAKLF. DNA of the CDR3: TGTGCCACCTGGGACAGGCCTCACGGGGCGAAACTCTTT.

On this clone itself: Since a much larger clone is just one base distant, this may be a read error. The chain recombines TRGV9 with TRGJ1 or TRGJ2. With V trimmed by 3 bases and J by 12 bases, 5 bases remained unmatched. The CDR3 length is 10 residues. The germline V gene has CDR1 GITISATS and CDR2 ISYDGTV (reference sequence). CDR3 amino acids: CALWEIMKLF. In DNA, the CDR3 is TGTGCCTTGTGGGAGATAATGAAACTCTTT.

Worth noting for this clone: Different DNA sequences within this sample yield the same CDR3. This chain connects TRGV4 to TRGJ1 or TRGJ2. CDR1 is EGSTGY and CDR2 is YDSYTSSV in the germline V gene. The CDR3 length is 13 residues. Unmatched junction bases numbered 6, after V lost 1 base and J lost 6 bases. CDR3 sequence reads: CATWDGRGYKKLF. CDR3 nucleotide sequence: TGTGCCACCTGGGATGGTCGAGGTTATAAGAAACTCTTT.

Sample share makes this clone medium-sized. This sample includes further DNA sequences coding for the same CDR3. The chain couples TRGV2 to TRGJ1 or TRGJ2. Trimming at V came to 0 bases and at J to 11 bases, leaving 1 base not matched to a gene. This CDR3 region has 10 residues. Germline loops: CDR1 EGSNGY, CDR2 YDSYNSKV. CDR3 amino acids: CATWDGEKLF. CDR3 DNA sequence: TGTGCCACCTGGGACGGGGAGAAACTCTTT.

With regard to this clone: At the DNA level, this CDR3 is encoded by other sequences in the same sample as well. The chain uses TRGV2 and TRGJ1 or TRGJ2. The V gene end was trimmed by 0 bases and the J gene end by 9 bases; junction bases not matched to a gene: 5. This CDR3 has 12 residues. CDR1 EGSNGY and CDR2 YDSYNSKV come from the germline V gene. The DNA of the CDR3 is TGTGCCACCTGGGACGGGCGAGGTAAGAAACTCTTT. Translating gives CATWDGRGKKLF.

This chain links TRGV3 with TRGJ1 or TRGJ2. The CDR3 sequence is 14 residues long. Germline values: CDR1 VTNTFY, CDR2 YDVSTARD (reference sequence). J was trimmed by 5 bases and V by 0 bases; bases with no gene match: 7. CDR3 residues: CATWDRPAHYKKLF. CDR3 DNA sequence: TGTGCCACCTGGGACAGGCCGGCTCATTATAAGAAACTCTTT.

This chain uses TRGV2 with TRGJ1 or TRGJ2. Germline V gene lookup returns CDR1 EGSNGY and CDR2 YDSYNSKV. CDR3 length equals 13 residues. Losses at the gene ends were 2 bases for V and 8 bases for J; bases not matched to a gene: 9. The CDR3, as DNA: TGTGCCACCTGGGACGCCCTTTCCCATAAGAAACTCTTT. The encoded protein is CATWDALSHKKLF.

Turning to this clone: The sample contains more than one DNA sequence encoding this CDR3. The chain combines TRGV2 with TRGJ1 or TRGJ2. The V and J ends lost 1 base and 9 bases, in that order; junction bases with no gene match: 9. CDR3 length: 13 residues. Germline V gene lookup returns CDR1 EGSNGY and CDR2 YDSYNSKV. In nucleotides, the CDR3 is TGTGCCACCTGGGACGGCCCATTGGGTAAGAAACTCTTT. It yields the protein CATWDGPLGKKLF.

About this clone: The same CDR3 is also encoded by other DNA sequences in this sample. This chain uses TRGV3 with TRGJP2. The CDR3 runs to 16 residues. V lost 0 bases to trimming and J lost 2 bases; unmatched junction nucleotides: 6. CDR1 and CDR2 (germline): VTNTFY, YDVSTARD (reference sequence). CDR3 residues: CATWDRLGSSDWIKTF. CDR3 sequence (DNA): TGTGCCACCTGGGACAGGCTTGGGAGTAGTGATTGGATCAAGACGTTT.

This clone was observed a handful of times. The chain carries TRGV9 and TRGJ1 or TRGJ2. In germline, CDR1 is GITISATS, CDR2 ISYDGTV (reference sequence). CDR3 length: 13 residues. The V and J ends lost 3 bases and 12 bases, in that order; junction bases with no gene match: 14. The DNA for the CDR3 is TGTGCCTTGTGGGAGATGCAACAGTCGGGGAAACTCTTT. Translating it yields CALWEMQQSGKLF.

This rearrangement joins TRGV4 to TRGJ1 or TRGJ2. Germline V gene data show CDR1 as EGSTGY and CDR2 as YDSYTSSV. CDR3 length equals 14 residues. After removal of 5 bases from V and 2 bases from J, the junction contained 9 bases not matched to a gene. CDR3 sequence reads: CATWARPDYYKKLF. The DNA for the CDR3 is TGTGCCACCTGGGCCCGTCCCGATTATTATAAGAAACTCTTT.

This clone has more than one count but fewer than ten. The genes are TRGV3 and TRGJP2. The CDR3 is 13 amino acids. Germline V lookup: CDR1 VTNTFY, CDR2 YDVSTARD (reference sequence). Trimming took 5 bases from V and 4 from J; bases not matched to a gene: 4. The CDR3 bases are TGTGCCACCTGGGGCTTTAGTGATTGGATCAAGACGTTT. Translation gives CATWGFSDWIKTF.

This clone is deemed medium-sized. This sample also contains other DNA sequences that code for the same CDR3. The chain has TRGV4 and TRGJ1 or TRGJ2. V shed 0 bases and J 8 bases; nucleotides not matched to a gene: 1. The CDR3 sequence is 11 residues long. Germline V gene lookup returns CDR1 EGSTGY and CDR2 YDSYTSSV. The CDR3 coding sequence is TGTGCCACCTGGGATGGGCATAAGAAACTCTTT. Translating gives CATWDGHKKLF.

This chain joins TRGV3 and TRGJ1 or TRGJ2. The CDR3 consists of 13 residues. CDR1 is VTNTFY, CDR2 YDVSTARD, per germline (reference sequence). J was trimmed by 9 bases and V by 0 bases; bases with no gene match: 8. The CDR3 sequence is CATWDRPVGKKLF. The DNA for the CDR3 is TGTGCCACCTGGGACAGGCCAGTAGGTAAGAAACTCTTT.

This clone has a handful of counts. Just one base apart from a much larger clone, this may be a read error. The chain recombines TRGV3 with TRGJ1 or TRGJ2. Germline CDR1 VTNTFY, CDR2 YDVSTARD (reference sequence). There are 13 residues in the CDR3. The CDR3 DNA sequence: TGTGCCACCTGGGTCAGGCTTTATTATAAGAAACTCTTT. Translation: CATWVRLYYKKLF.

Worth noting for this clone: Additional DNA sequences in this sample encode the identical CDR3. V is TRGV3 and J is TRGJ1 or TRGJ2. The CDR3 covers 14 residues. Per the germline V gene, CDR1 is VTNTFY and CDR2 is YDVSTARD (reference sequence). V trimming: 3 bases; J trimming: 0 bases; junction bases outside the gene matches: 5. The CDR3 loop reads CATWDRTNYYKKLF. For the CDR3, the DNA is TGTGCCACCTGGGACCGCACGAATTATTATAAGAAACTCTTT.

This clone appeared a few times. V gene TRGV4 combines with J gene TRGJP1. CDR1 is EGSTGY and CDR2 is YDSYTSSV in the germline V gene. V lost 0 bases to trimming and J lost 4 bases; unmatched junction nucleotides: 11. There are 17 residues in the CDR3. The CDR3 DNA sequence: TGTGCCACCTGGGATGGGACACCACTTCTCACTGGTTGGTTCAAGATATTT. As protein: CATWDGTPLLTGWFKIF.